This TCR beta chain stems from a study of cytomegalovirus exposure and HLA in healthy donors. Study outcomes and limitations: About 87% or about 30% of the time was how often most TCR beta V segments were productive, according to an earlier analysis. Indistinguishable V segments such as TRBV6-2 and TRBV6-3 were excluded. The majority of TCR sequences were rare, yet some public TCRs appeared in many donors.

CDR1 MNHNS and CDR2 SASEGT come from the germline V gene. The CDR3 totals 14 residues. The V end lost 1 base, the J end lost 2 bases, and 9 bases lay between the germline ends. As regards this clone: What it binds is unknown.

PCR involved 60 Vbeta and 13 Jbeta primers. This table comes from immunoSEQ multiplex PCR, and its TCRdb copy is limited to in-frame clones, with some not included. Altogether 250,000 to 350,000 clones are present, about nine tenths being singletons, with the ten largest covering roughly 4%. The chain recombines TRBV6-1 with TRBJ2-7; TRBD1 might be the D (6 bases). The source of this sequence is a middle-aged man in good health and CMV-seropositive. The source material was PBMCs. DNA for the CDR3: TGTGCCAGCAGTGAAGTCAGGGGCCCCTACGAGCAGTACTTC. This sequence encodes CASSEVRGPYEQYF.